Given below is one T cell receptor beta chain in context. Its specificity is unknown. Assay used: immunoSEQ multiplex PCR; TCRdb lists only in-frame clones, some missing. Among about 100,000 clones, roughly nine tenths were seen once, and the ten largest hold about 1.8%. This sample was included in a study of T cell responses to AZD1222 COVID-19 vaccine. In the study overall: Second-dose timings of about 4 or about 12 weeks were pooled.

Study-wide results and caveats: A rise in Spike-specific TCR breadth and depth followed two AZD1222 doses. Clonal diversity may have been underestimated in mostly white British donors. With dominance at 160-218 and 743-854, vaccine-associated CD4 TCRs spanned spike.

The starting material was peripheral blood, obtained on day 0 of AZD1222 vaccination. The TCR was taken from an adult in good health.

DNA for the CDR3: TGTGCCAGCAGCTTAAACTCCCCAGGGGGACCCCCCTACGAGCAGTACTTC. It specifies CASSLNSPGGPPYEQYF. This rearrangement joins TRBV7-6 to TRBJ2-7; 7 nucleotides align to TRBD1. With 2 bases clipped from V and 2 bases from J, the junction kept 12 bases outside the gene matches. The CDR3 consists of 17 residues. Per germline, CDR1 SGHVS and CDR2 FNYEAQ.